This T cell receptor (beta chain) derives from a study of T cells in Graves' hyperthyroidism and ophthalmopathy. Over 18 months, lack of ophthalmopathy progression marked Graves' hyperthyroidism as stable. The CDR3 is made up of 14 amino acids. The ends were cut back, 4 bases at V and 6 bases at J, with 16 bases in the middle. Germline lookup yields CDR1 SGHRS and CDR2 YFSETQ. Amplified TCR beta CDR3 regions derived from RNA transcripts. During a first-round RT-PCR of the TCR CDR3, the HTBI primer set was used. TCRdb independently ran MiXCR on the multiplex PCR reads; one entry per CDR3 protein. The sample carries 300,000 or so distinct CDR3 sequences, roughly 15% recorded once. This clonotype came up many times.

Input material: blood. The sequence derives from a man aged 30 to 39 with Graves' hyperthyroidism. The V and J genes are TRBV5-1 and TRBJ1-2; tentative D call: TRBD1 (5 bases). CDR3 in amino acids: CASSRDLRGDGYTF. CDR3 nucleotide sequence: TGCGCCAGCAGCCGGGACCTACGAGGGGATGGCTACACCTTC.